What follows are 19 T cell receptor beta chains derived from one specimen sequenced in a study of technical replicates of blood from a few donors. The data were produced by immunoSEQ multiplex PCR, yet TCRdb's version contains in-frame clones alone and is incomplete. The sample lists 78,000 or so clones; 75% to 95% were seen once. Sequencing was carried out using T cells isolated from PBMCs. These receptors came from a human donor in good health. Some clones in this sample may be carry-over from other donors' samples.

This chain connects TRBV4-2 to TRBJ2-5; 15 bases are a match to TRBD2. Trimming cost V 4 bases and J 1 base; bases outside gene matches: 7. The CDR3 runs 18 residues. CDR1 is LGHNA and CDR2 is YNFKEQ in the germline V gene. DNA of the CDR3: TGTGCCAGCAGCCGAGAGGGACTAGCGGGAGGCCTCCAAGAGACCCAGTACTTC. It codes for CASSREGLAGGLQETQYF.

A single count supports this clone. V is TRBV27 and J is TRBJ1-2; D unclear. Germline CDR1 reads MNHEY; CDR2 reads SMNVEV (reference sequence). The ends were cut back, 0 bases at V and 1 base at J, with 6 bases in the middle. This CDR3 region has 14 residues. CDR3 bases: TGTGCCAGCAGTTTATCGAGGGTTAACTATGGCTACACCTTC. Protein product: CASSLSRVNYGYTF.

This clone was seen a single time. V gene TRBV4-1 combines with J gene TRBJ2-2; 11 bases are a match to TRBD2. The germline V gene encodes CDR1 MGHRA and CDR2 YSYEKL. The CDR3 is 17 amino acids. Losses at the gene ends were 1 base for V and 9 bases for J; bases not matched to a gene: 10. This chain's CDR3 is CASSQVRTSGLRWELFF. The CDR3 coding sequence is TGCGCCAGCAGCCAAGTTCGGACTAGCGGGTTGAGATGGGAGCTGTTTTTT.

The rearrangement links TRBV4-2 to TRBJ1-5, with 10 bases lining up with TRBD1. The J segment lost 5 bases and the V segment lost 0 bases, leaving 13 bases of the junction unmatched. The CDR3 runs to 19 residues. Germline V gives CDR1 LGHNA, CDR2 YNFKEQ. Here the CDR3 reads CASSQDQTGGANGDQPQHF. The CDR3 nucleotides read TGTGCCAGCAGCCAAGATCAGACAGGGGGCGCGAATGGTGATCAGCCCCAGCATTTT.

The genes are TRBV6-5 and TRBJ2-7, with D perhaps matching TRBD1 (5 bases). V lost 1 base, J lost 4 bases, and 11 bases lay in between. The CDR3 is made up of 14 amino acids. Per the germline V gene, CDR1 is MNHEY and CDR2 is SVGAGI. CDR3 nucleotide sequence: TGTGCCAGCAGTTACTTACAGGTGGGATACGAGCAGTACTTC. It translates to CASSYLQVGYEQYF.

The chain has TRBV5-1 and TRBJ2-5, with D tentatively TRBD1 (5 bases). The germline CDR1 and CDR2 sequences are SGHRS and YFSETQ. The CDR3 has 14 amino acids. Trimming removed 0 bases from V and 2 bases from J, with 8 bases in between. DNA of the CDR3: TGCGCCAGCAGCTTGGTAGGGGAACAAGAGACCCAGTACTTC. It is translated as CASSLVGEQETQYF.

V and J are TRBV18 and TRBJ2-3; tentative D call: TRBD1 (5 bases). V lost 6 bases to trimming and J lost 0 bases, with 25 bases between them. Germline assignment: CDR1 KGHSH and CDR2 LQKENI. The CDR3 runs 19 residues. CDR3 bases: TGTGCCAGCTCCAGCCTACCAGCCCCGAGAGACAGTAGCACAGATACGCAGTATTTT. Translating it yields CASSSLPAPRDSSTDTQYF.

The genes are TRBV19 and TRBJ1-1; maybe TRBD1 (5 bases). The CDR3 totals 14 residues. Germline V gene lookup returns CDR1 LNHDA and CDR2 SQIVND (reference sequence). Trimming cost V 0 bases and J 6 bases, with 11 bases left between them. For the CDR3, the DNA is TGTGCCAGTAGTATAGATCCAAGGGGCCCTGAAGCTTTCTTT. As protein: CASSIDPRGPEAFF.

V is TRBV28 and J is TRBJ2-7; 8 bases are shared with TRBD1. CDR1 and CDR2 (germline): MDHEN, SYDVKM. V shed 6 bases, J shed 3 bases, and the junction held 4 bases outside the gene matches. The CDR3 has 13 residues. The CDR3, as DNA: TGTGCCAGCAGCCGACAGGGGCTCTACGAGCAGTACTTC. This gives the protein CASSRQGLYEQYF.

CDR3 DNA: TGTGCCAGCAGATCAGGGGAAGAGCAGTACTTC. Residues: CASRSGEEQYF. The chain has TRBV6-6 and TRBJ2-7; maybe TRBD1 (6 bases). Germline V gives CDR1 MNHNY, CDR2 SVGAGI (reference sequence). This CDR3 has 11 amino acids. V gave up 6 bases and J gave up 7 bases, with 10 bases separating them.

This chain joins TRBV12-5 and TRBJ2-5; D gene ambiguous. This CDR3 has 11 residues. With 3 bases removed from V and 6 bases from J, the gap between germline ends came to 5 bases. CDR1 and CDR2 from the germline V gene are LGHNT and FRNRAP. The CDR3, as DNA: TGTGCTAGTGGTTTTTTAAAGACCCAGTACTTC. It translates to CASGFLKTQYF.

This chain connects TRBV4-2 to TRBJ2-7, with D possibly being TRBD1 (5 bases). The CDR3 has 13 residues. V was pared by 0 bases and J by 4 bases, with 7 bases between. Looked up from germline, CDR1 is LGHNA and CDR2 is YNFKEQ. This CDR3 reads CASSQDRTYEQYF. DNA for the CDR3: TGTGCCAGCAGCCAAGATCGGACATACGAGCAGTACTTC.

V gene TRBV5-1 combines with J gene TRBJ2-5; D is undetermined. Germline values: CDR1 SGHRS, CDR2 YFSETQ. The CDR3 length is 15 residues. Trimming took off 0 bases at V and 1 base at J, with 10 bases between the two ends. DNA of the CDR3: TGCGCCAGCAGCTTGGGACACAAGATCCAAGAGACCCAGTACTTC. It specifies CASSLGHKIQETQYF. Full variable domain (missing parts from reference TRBV5-1 and TRBJ2-5): KAGVTQTPRYLIKTRGQQVTLSCSPISGHRSVSWYQQTPGQGLQFLFEYFSETQRNKGNFPGRFSGRQFSNSRSEMNVSTLELGDSALYLCASSLGHKIQETQYFGPGTRLLVL.

The chain employs TRBV7-6 and TRBJ2-3; 9 bases line up with TRBD2. The J segment lost 2 bases and the V segment lost 5 bases, leaving 8 bases of the junction unmatched. Germline CDR1 SGHVS, CDR2 FNYEAQ. The CDR3 spans 16 residues. CDR3 region: CASSMLAGFNTDTQYF. In nucleotides, the CDR3 is TGTGCCAGCAGCATGCTAGCGGGGTTTAACACAGATACGCAGTATTTT.

In DNA form, the CDR3 reads TGTGCCAGCAGCCTTAAGCTCACCGGGACAGGGGGGGGCACAGATACGCAGTATTTT. It encodes CASSLKLTGTGGGTDTQYF. This chain links TRBV5-6 with TRBJ2-3; 11 bases line up with TRBD1. CDR3 size: 19 residues. Losses at the gene ends were 4 bases for V and 1 base for J; bases not matched to a gene: 14. CDR1 is SGHDT, CDR2 YYEEEE, per germline.

V and J are TRBV5-4 and TRBJ2-1, with TRBD2 matching 10 bases. Germline lookup yields CDR1 SGHNT and CDR2 YYREEE (reference sequence). This CDR3 region has 15 residues. With V trimmed by 1 base and J by 9 bases, 7 bases remained unmatched. The CDR3 is CASSLLSSGSGEQFF. The CDR3 nucleotides are TGTGCCAGCAGCTTGTTGTCTAGCGGGAGCGGTGAGCAGTTCTTC.

The J gene is TRBJ1-1, the V gene TRBV6-5; 8 nucleotides align to TRBD1. After removal of 9 bases from V and 3 bases from J, the junction contained 12 bases not matched to a gene. Germline assignment: CDR1 MNHEY and CDR2 SVGAGI. The CDR3 contains 15 residues. Here the CDR3 DNA reads TGTGCCAGTACTTACAGGGGGGGGGCCGACACTGAAGCTTTCTTT. Encoded protein: CASTYRGGADTEAFF.

The chain has TRBV28 and TRBJ1-1; 12 positions agree with TRBD1. This CDR3 is 18 amino acids long. From germline, CDR1 is MDHEN and CDR2 SYDVKM. The J segment lost 5 bases and the V segment lost 5 bases, leaving 15 bases of the junction unmatched. The CDR3 DNA reads TGTGCCAGCAGTACATCCCCCGGGACAGGGGGCATCGGGACTGAAGCTTTCTTT. Its translation: CASSTSPGTGGIGTEAFF.

The rearrangement joins TRBV7-9 to TRBJ2-2; 8 bases align to TRBD2. This CDR3 comprises 14 residues. The germline gives CDR1 SEHNR, CDR2 FQNEAQ (reference sequence). Unmatched junction bases numbered 6, after V lost 10 bases and J lost 2 bases. DNA of the CDR3: TGTGCCACGGGCACTAGCGGTAACACCGGGGAGCTGTTTTTT. Its protein product is CATGTSGNTGELFF.